A single sample is the source of the 17 T cell receptor beta chains below, sequenced in a study of cytomegalovirus exposure and HLA in healthy donors. 60 Vbeta and 13 Jbeta primers were used in PCR. Profiling relied on immunoSEQ multiplex PCR, and the TCRdb table lists in-frame clones only, not all of them. Seen in this sample are 130,000 to 150,000 clones; the ten most common clones hold about 0.96%. The sample comprised PBMCs. The source of these receptors is a male donor in good health and CMV-seronegative.

The chain combines TRBV4-3 with TRBJ2-2, with 7 bases lining up with TRBD1. The CDR3 spans 16 residues. After removal of 1 base from V and 2 bases from J, the junction contained 4 bases not matched to a gene. CDR1 is LGHNA, CDR2 YSLEER, per germline. In DNA, the CDR3 is TGCGCCAGCAGCCAAGGTAGAGGGGGCAACACCGGGGAGCTGTTTTTT. Translation gives CASSQGRGGNTGELFF.

This sequence joins TRBV5-1 and TRBJ2-2; no firm D call. The CDR3 contains 15 residues. Trimming removed 0 bases at V and 5 bases at J, with 11 bases between. Germline V gene lookup returns CDR1 SGHRS and CDR2 YFSETQ. The CDR3 region is CASSLEVSRTGELFF. CDR3 nucleotide sequence: TGCGCCAGCAGCTTGGAAGTAAGTCGGACCGGGGAGCTGTTTTTT.

The chain is built from TRBV15 and TRBJ2-7, with 7 bases aligning to TRBD1. CDR3 length: 15 residues. In germline, CDR1 is LNHNV, CDR2 YYDKDF (reference sequence). Germline trimming cut 5 bases from V and 0 bases from J; bases unmatched to any gene: 7. The CDR3 sequence is CATSGGQPFSYEQYF. The CDR3 DNA sequence: TGTGCCACCAGCGGGGGACAGCCCTTCTCCTACGAGCAGTACTTC.

J is TRBJ2-1 and V is TRBV5-4; 8 nucleotides align to TRBD2. Germline CDR1 reads SGHNT; CDR2 reads YYREEE (reference sequence). The CDR3 totals 13 residues. Germline trimming cut 3 bases from V and 7 bases from J; bases unmatched to any gene: 3. CDR3: CASSSGTSNEQFF. In nucleotides, the CDR3 is TGTGCCAGCAGCTCTGGGACTAGTAATGAGCAGTTCTTC.

The J gene is TRBJ2-2, the V gene TRBV19, with 7 bases fitting TRBD1. Germline trimming cut 5 bases from V and 6 bases from J; bases unmatched to any gene: 9. This CDR3 has 15 residues. CDR1 is LNHDA and CDR2 is SQIVND in the germline V gene (reference sequence). CDR3 in amino acids: CASSPRGGLPGELFF. The CDR3 DNA reads as TGTGCCAGTAGTCCGAGAGGGGGCCTTCCCGGGGAGCTGTTTTTT.

The rearrangement links TRBV7-9 to TRBJ2-5; TRBD2 matches at 7 bases. Germline lookup yields CDR1 SEHNR and CDR2 FQNEAQ (reference sequence). V gave up 2 bases and J gave up 0 bases; unmatched junction bases: 3. The CDR3 sequence is 15 residues long. CDR3 sequence reads: CASSLPAGYQETQYF. The CDR3 DNA reads as TGTGCCAGCAGCTTACCAGCGGGGTACCAAGAGACCCAGTACTTC.

The chain employs TRBV4-3 and TRBJ1-2; D ambiguous. Deletions cut 0 bases from V and 0 bases from J, with 11 bases between. CDR1 and CDR2 from the germline V gene are LGHNA and YSLEER. The CDR3 extends over 16 amino acids. CDR3: CASSQDFTGANYGYTF. CDR3 sequence (DNA): TGCGCCAGCAGCCAAGATTTTACGGGAGCTAACTATGGCTACACCTTC.

This chain links TRBV2 with TRBJ1-2; no clear D. Germline lookup yields CDR1 SNHLY and CDR2 FYNNEI. V lost 9 bases, J lost 4 bases, and 12 bases lay in between. This CDR3 has 12 amino acids. The CDR3, as DNA: TGTGCCAGTCGGGAGTCTCGCTATGGCTACACCTTC. Protein product: CASRESRYGYTF.

The V call is TRBV27, the J call TRBJ2-5, with 8 positions matching TRBD2. Germline-derived CDR1 and CDR2 are MNHEY and SMNVEV (reference sequence). CDR3 length equals 15 residues. Unmatched junction bases numbered 5, after V lost 2 bases and J lost 3 bases. Here the CDR3 DNA reads TGTGCCAGCAGTTTAGGCGGGGGGCCTAAAGAGACCCAGTACTTC. It translates to CASSLGGGPKETQYF.

J is TRBJ1-5 and V is TRBV30, with 7 positions matching TRBD1. CDR1 and CDR2 from the germline V gene are GTSNPN and SVGIG (reference sequence). V dropped 3 bases and J dropped 3; count of bases not matched to a gene: 5. The CDR3 covers 14 residues. This CDR3 reads CAWRTTGANQPQHF. In DNA, the CDR3 is TGTGCCTGGAGAACCACAGGGGCCAATCAGCCCCAGCATTTT. The full variable domain, with the rest looked up from reference TRBV30 and TRBJ1-5, is SQTIHQWPATLVQPVGSPLSLECTVEGTSNPNLYWYRQAAGRGLQLLFYSVGIGQISSEVPQNLSASRPQDRQFILSSKKLLLSDSGFYLCAWRTTGANQPQHFGDGTRLSIL.

J is TRBJ1-1 and V is TRBV29-1, with D possibly being TRBD1 (5 bases). The CDR3 totals 15 residues. V was shortened by 2 bases and J by 3 bases, with 16 bases between the two germline ends. Germline V CDR1 and CDR2: SQVTM, ANQGSEA. In nucleotides, the CDR3 is TGCAGCGTTGAAAAGATCCGGGGGGTAGACACTGAAGCTTTCTTT. This gives the protein CSVEKIRGVDTEAFF.

The chain has TRBV7-2 and TRBJ1-5; D gene unclear. Germline loops: CDR1 SGHTA, CDR2 FQGNSA. V lost 2 bases, J lost 6 bases, and 17 bases lay in between. The CDR3 spans 16 residues. The CDR3 region is CASSLSSAGIRQPQHF. The CDR3 DNA sequence: TGTGCCAGCAGCTTATCATCAGCGGGGATTCGTCAGCCCCAGCATTTT.

The chain links TRBV27 to TRBJ1-6, with a tentative D call TRBD1 (5 bases). V shed 0 bases and J shed 6 bases, with 12 bases lying between them. Germline V lookup: CDR1 MNHEY, CDR2 SMNVEV (reference sequence). There are 16 residues in the CDR3. This CDR3 is CASSLSGAIINSPLHF. CDR3 sequence (DNA): TGTGCCAGCAGTTTATCAGGGGCTATTATTAATTCACCCCTCCACTTT.

The chain carries TRBV5-6 and TRBJ2-7; D call uncertain. V was clipped by 0 bases and J by 2 bases, with 12 bases between them. CDR1 and CDR2 (germline): SGHDT, YYEEEE. The length of the CDR3 is 15 residues. The CDR3 region has the DNA TGTGCCAGCAGCTTGGACAGACGCACAGCCTACGAGCAGTACTTC. Protein sequence: CASSLDRRTAYEQYF.

The chain couples TRBV7-9 to TRBJ2-2, with 7 bases lining up with TRBD1. Germline V gene lookup returns CDR1 SEHNR and CDR2 FQNEAQ (reference sequence). After removal of 5 bases from V and 1 base from J, the junction contained 7 bases not matched to a gene. The CDR3 totals 16 residues. DNA of the CDR3: TGTGCCAGCAGCCACCCGGGGACAGTGAACACCGGGGAGCTGTTTTTT. It encodes CASSHPGTVNTGELFF.

CDR3 region: CAWTSGLQGYTF. In DNA, the CDR3 is TGTGCCTGGACCTCAGGGCTACAGGGCTACACCTTC. The V call is TRBV30, the J call TRBJ1-2; D possibly corresponds to TRBD1 (5 bases). Germline V lookup: CDR1 GTSNPN, CDR2 SVGIG (reference sequence). Trimming removed 4 bases at V and 8 bases at J, with 14 bases between. The CDR3 consists of 12 residues.

V and J are TRBV10-3 and TRBJ2-7; D gene ambiguous. Germline V lookup: CDR1 ENHRY, CDR2 SYGVKD. The V and J ends lost 3 bases and 3 bases respectively, with 6 bases between them. The CDR3 covers 12 residues. The CDR3, as DNA: TGTGCCATCAGTGATATAATCTACGAGCAGTACTTC. The encoded protein is CAISDIIYEQYF.